This passage covers 2 T cell receptor beta chains from one sample sequenced in a study of blood T cell repertoires in COVID-19. Generated by immunoSEQ multiplex PCR, the TCRdb table keeps only in-frame clones and is missing some. Here the sample spans some 530,000 clones, around 85% being singletons. The specimen sequenced was PBMCs or T cells enriched from blood (not recorded which). These receptors were collected from a woman aged 55-70 years who had recovered from COVID-19.

A single count supports this clone. The junction departs from germline at one end; a sequencing error may be responsible. The chain combines TRBV7-7 with TRBJ1-4; 10 nucleotides align to TRBD1. CDR1 and CDR2 from the germline V gene are SSHAT and FNYEAQ (reference sequence). This CDR3 has 20 amino acids. The CDR3 protein is CASSLSYRTGGPGTNEKLFF. The DNA for the CDR3 is TGTGCTAGCAGCTTATCATACCGGACAGGGGGTCCAGGGACTAATGAAAAACTGTTTTTT.

CDR3 region: CASSERQGAKNIQYF. The CDR3 bases are TGTGCCAGCAGCGAGAGACAGGGTGCCAAAAACATTCAGTACTTC. V gene TRBV7-2 combines with J gene TRBJ2-4; TRBD1 aligns across 7 bases. Per the germline V gene, CDR1 is SGHTA and CDR2 is FQGNSA. After removal of 5 bases from V and 1 base from J, the junction contained 5 bases not matched to a gene. This CDR3 contains 15 residues. Based on the CDR3 plus reference TRBV7-2 and TRBJ2-4, the full variable domain is GAGVSQSPSNKVTEKGKDVELRCDPISGHTALYWYRQSLGQGLEFLIYFQGNSAPDKSGLPSDRFSAERTGGSVSTLTIQRTQQEDSAVYLCASSERQGAKNIQYFGAGTRLSVL.